The present T cell receptor (beta chain) was sequenced within a study of T-cell reconstitution after alpha-beta-depleted transplantation in children. Worth noting for this clonotype: What it binds is not known.

V was pared by 5 bases and J by 2 bases, with 14 bases of the junction left unmatched. Germline V gene data show CDR1 as PRHDT and CDR2 as FYEKMQ (reference sequence). This CDR3 contains 17 residues. General study findings and limits: Expanded graft clones numbering several hundred reportedly gave rise to alpha-beta T cells about two months after transplant. T-cell numbers and diversity one year post-transplant derived largely from freshly generated T cells.

Construction of the TCRbeta library involved unique molecular identifiers. TCRdb independently ran MiXCR on the PCR reads; one entry per CDR3 protein. The sample records 500,000 to 600,000 distinct CDR3 sequences, 27% being singletons. This material consisted of PBMCs, taken before TCRalphabeta/CD19-depleted stem cell transplant. The rearrangement uses TRBV13 and TRBJ2-5, with 7 bases that match TRBD2. This TCR was sampled from a boy younger than two with Wiskott-Aldrich syndrome, due to receive a stem cell transplant. CDR3 nucleotide sequence: TGTGCCAGCAGCACCCGGAGGGTAGCGGGTCCACAAGAGACCCAGTACTTC. This encodes CASSTRRVAGPQETQYF.